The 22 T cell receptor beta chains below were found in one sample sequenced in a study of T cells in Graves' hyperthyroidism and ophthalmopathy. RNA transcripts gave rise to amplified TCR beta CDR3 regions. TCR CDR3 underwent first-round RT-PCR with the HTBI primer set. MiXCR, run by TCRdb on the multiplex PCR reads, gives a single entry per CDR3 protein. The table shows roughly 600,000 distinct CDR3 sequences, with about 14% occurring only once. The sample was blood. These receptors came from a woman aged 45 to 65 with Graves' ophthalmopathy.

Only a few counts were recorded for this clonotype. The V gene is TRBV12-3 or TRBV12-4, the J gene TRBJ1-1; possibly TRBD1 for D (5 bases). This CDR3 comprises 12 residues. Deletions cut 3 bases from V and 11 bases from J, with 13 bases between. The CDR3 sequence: CASSLVGLGAFF. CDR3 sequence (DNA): TGTGCCAGCAGTTTGGTGGGGCTCGGTGCTTTCTTT.

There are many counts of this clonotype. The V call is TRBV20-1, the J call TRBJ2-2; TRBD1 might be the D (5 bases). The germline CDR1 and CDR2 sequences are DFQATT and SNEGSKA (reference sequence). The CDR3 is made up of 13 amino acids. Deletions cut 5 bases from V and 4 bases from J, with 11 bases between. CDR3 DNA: TGCAGTGCTCCAGGGTTTTCCACCGGGGAGCTGTTTTTT. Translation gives CSAPGFSTGELFF.

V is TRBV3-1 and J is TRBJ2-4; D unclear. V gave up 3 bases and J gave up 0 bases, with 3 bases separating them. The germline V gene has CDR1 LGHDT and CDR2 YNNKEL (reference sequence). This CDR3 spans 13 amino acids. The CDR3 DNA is TGTGCCAGCAGCCACAGAGCCAAAAACATTCAGTACTTC. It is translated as CASSHRAKNIQYF. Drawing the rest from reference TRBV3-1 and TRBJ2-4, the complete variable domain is DTAVSQTPKYLVTQMGNDKSIKCEQNLGHDTMYWYKQDSKKFLKIMFSYNNKELIINETVPNRFSPKSPDKAHLNLHINSLELGDSAVYFCASSHRAKNIQYFGAGTRLSVL.

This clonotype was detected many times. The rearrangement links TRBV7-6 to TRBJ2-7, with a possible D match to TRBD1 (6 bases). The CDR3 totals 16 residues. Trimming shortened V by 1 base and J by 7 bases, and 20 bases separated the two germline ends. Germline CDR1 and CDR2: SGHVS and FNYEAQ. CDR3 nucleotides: TGTGCCAGCAGCTTAGGGGGTGCGGACAGCCTGTCTGAGCAGTACTTC. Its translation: CASSLGGADSLSEQYF.

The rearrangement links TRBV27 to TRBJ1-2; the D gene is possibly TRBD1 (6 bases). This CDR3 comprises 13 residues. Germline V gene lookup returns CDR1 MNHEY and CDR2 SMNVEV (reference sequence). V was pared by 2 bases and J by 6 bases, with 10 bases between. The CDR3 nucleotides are TGTGCCAGCAGTTTAATAGGGGGTCATGGCTACACCTTC. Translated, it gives CASSLIGGHGYTF.

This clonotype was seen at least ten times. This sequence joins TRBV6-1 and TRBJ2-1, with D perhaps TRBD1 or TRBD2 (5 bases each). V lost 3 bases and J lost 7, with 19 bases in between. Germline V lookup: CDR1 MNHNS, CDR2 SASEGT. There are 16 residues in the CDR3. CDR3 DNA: TGTGCCAGCAGTGATCCCGGGGCTCATAGTGGGAATGAGCAGTTCTTC. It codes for CASSDPGAHSGNEQFF.

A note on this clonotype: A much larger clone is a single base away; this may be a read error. CDR3 residues: CASSLIPSGPYEQYF. The CDR3 nucleotides read TGTGCCAGCAGTCTAATCCCCTCAGGGCCCTACGAGCAGTACTTC. This chain links TRBV6-1 with TRBJ2-7; weak D call: TRBD1 (5 bases). The germline V gene encodes CDR1 MNHNS and CDR2 SASEGT. The CDR3 consists of 15 residues. The V end was cut by 5 bases, the J end by 2 bases, with 16 bases between.

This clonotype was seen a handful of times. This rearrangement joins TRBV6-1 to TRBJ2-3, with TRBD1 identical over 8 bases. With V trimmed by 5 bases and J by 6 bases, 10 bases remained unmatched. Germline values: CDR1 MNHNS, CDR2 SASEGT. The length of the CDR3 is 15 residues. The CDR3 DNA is TGTGCCAGCAGTCTCCGGGACAGGAGCTCCGATACGCAGTATTTT. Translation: CASSLRDRSSDTQYF.

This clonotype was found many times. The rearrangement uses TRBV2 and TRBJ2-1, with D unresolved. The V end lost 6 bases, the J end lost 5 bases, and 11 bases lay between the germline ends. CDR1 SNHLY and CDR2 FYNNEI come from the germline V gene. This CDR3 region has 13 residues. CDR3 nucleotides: TGTGCCAGCAGCCTCAGCCAGGACAATGAGCAGTTCTTC. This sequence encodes CASSLSQDNEQFF.

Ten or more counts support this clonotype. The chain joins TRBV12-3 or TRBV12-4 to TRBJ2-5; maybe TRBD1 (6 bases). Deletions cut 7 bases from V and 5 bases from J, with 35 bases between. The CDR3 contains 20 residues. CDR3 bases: TGTGCCAGCATCAACCTCCACTTCTGGCCCGGGCAGGGGTTCGTCGAGACCCAGTACTTC. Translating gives CASINLHFWPGQGFVETQYF.

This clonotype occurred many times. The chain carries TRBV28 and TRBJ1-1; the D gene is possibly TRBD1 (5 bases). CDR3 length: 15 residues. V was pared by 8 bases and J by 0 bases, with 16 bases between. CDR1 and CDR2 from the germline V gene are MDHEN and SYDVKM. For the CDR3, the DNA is TGTGCCAGCCCTCCGTGGGGCCGAATGAACACTGAAGCTTTCTTT. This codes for CASPPWGRMNTEAFF.

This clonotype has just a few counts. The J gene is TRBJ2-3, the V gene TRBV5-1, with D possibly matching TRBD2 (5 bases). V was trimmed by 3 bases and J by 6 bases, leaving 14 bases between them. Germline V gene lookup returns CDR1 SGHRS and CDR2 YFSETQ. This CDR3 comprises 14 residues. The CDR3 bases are TGCGCCAGCAGCTCGGACTCATTGATGGATACGCAGTATTTT. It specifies CASSSDSLMDTQYF. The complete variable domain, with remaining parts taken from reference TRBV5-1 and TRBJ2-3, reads KAGVTQTPRYLIKTRGQQVTLSCSPISGHRSVSWYQQTPGQGLQFLFEYFSETQRNKGNFPGRFSGRQFSNSRSEMNVSTLELGDSALYLCASSSDSLMDTQYFGPGTRLTVL.

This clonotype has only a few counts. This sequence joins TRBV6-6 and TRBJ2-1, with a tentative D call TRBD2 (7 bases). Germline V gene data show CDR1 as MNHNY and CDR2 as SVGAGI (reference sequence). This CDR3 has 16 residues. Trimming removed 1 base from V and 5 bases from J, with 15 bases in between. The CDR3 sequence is CASSYFGGGRDNEQFF. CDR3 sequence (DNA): TGTGCCAGCAGTTACTTTGGCGGGGGCCGAGACAATGAGCAGTTCTTC.

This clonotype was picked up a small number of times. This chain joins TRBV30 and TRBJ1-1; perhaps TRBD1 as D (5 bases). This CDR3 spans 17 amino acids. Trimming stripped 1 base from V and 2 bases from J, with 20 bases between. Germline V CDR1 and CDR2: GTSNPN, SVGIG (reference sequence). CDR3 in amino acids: CAWSELGGAITNTEAFF. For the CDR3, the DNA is TGTGCCTGGAGTGAATTAGGAGGGGCCATTACAAACACTGAAGCTTTCTTT.

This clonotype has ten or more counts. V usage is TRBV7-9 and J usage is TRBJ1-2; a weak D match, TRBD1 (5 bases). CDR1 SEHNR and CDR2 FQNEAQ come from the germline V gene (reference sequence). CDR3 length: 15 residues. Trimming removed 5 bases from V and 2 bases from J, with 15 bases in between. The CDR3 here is CASSPQGTKNYGYTF. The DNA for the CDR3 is TGTGCCAGCAGCCCTCAGGGCACTAAAAACTATGGCTACACCTTC.

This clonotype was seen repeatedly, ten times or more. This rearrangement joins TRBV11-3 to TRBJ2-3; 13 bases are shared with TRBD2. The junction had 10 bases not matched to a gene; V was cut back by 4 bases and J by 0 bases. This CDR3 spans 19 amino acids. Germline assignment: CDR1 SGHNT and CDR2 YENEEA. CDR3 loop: CASSSTGLAGEGSTDTQYF. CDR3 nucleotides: TGTGCCAGCAGCTCCACTGGACTAGCGGGAGAAGGGAGCACAGATACGCAGTATTTT.

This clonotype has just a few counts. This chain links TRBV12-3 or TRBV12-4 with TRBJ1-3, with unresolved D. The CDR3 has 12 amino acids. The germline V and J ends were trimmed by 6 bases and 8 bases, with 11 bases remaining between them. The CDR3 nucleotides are TGTGCCAGCAGGAGAGTTTCGGACACCATATATTTT. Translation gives CASRRVSDTIYF.

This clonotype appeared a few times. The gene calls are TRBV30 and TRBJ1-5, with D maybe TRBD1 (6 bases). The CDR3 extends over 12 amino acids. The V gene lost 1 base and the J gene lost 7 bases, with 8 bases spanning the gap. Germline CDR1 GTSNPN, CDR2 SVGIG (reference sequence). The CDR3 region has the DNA TGTGCCTGGAGTGGTGGGACACAGCCCCAGCATTTT. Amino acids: CAWSGGTQPQHF. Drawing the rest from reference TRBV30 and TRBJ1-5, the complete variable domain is SQTIHQWPATLVQPVGSPLSLECTVEGTSNPNLYWYRQAAGRGLQLLFYSVGIGQISSEVPQNLSASRPQDRQFILSSKKLLLSDSGFYLCAWSGGTQPQHFGDGTRLSIL.

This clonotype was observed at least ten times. CDR3 nucleotides: TGTGCCAGCAGTGATCAAAGCGGGAGGTTGTCGTACAATGAGCAGTTCTTC. It encodes CASSDQSGRLSYNEQFF. The V and J genes are TRBV6-1 and TRBJ2-1; 9 positions agree with TRBD2. The CDR3 totals 17 residues. In germline, CDR1 is MNHNS, CDR2 SASEGT. J was trimmed by 4 bases and V by 3 bases; bases with no gene match: 10.

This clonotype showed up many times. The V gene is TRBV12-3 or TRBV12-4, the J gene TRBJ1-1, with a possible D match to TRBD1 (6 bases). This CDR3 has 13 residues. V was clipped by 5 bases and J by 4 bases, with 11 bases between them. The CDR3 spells CASSRTGFTEAFF. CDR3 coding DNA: TGTGCCAGCAGTCGTACAGGGTTCACTGAAGCTTTCTTT.

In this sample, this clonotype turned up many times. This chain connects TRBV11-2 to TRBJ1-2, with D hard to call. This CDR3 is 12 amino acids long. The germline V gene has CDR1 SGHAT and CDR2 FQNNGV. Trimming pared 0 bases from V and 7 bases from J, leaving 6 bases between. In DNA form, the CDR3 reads TGTGCCAGCAGCTTAGATGCAGGTGGCTACACCTTC. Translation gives CASSLDAGGYTF.

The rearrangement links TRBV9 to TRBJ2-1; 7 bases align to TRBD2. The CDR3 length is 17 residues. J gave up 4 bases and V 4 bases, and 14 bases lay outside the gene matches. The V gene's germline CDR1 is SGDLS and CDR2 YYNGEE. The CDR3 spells CASSPRGLAGIYNEQFF. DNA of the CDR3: TGTGCCAGCAGCCCCCGCGGTTTAGCGGGCATATACAATGAGCAGTTCTTC.